This T cell receptor (beta chain) was documented in a study of shared clonotypes between healthy human individuals. Study information: Per donor, CD8 memory used one plate, CD8 naive used two, CD4 memory used three and CD4 naive used three.

On this clone: Its target is unknown.

Naive CD8 cells lacked CD45RO and underwent positive selection for CCR7, leaving out terminally differentiated effector memory CD45RA+ cells. All donors qualified as healthy HIV-negative adults and had experienced no recent acute infections or vaccinations. Study results and limitations: Lower generation probabilities were found for non-shared clonotypes than for those shared by all four donors.

Profiled with immunoSEQ multiplex PCR; TCRdb holds only in-frame clones, not every one. The table lists a few hundred thousand clones, about 95% of them singletons. Germline V CDR1 and CDR2: MDHEN, SYDVKM. The CDR3 sequence is 14 residues long. The sequenced material came from naive CD8+ T cells sorted from blood. This sequence originates from a woman aged 25 to 39 in good health. The chain employs TRBV28 and TRBJ2-5; D not resolved. With the DNA end fitting TRBJ2-7 better, the J assignment may be wrong. CDR3 amino acids: CASSLLGAYYEQYF. CDR3 nucleotides: TGTGCCAGCAGTTTACTTGGAGCCTACTACGAGCAGTACTTC.